This T cell receptor beta chain was retrieved from a study of cytomegalovirus exposure and HLA in healthy donors. Germline lookup yields CDR1 MNHNY and CDR2 SVGAGI (reference sequence). The CDR3 is made up of 11 amino acids. Trimming left V 5 bases short and J 12 bases short, with 13 bases between. General study results and limits: In a later analysis, HLA-associated beta chains showed higher expansion and lower generation probabilities than comparable chains. Highly shared variants forming one cluster were likely a sequencing artifact.

Comments on this clone: Its antigen remains unknown.

In the PCR, 60 Vbeta and 13 Jbeta primers were used. Data came from immunoSEQ multiplex PCR; TCRdb stores just in-frame clones and leaves some out. The sample table sets out 65,000 to 85,000 clones. The sample was PBMCs. V and J are TRBV6-6 and TRBJ1-2, with a tentative D call TRBD1 (5 bases). The receptor's source is a woman in her 30s in good health and CMV-seronegative. CDR3 DNA: TGTGCCAGCAGTCCCTCCGGACATAACACCTTC. Amino acids: CASSPSGHNTF.